The rows below give T cell receptor beta chains drawn from one sample of a study of blood T cells in healthy people across ages. MiXCR, applied by TCRdb to the 5' RACE reads, yields one record per CDR3 protein. The sample has 920,000 or so distinct CDR3 sequences, around 43% seen once. Material for sequencing was blood. The source is a woman in her fifties or sixties in good health. Each CDR3 is given with its conserved first and last residue. D genes are given only for firm matches. Not every row has a clone size; where given, it reads once, few, many or a size class.

TRBV9	TRBJ2-7	NA	NA	TGTGCCAGCAGCGTAAATACGGGGAGCTCCTACGAGCAGTACTTC	CASSVNTGSSYEQYF
TRBV6-2/TRBV6-3	TRBJ2-7	NA	NA	TGTGCCAGCAGGCGGATGGAGAGCGAGCAGTACTTC	CASRRMESEQYF
TRBV6-2/TRBV6-3	TRBJ2-7	TRBD2	NA	TGTGCCAGCAGTTACCTCCGAGGTGGGACTAGCGGGGAGAAGGGCCACGAGCAGTACTTC	CASSYLRGGTSGEKGHEQYF
TRBV2	TRBJ1-4	NA	NA	TGTGCCAGCAACCAGGGGCCAACTAATGAAAAACTGTTTTTT	CASNQGPTNEKLFF
TRBV3-1	TRBJ2-6	NA	few	TGTGCCAGCAGCCCCTCCCAAGGGGCTGGGGCCAACGTCCTGACTTTC	CASSPSQGAGANVLTF
TRBV5-6	TRBJ2-7	NA	NA	TGTGCCAGCAGCGTGGACAGAAGGTTCTACGAGCAGTACTTC	CASSVDRRFYEQYF
TRBV5-1	TRBJ2-7	TRBD1	many	TGCGCCAGCAGCTTACAGGGGGCGAAATCGGGCGAGCAGTACTTC	CASSLQGAKSGEQYF
TRBV27	TRBJ2-1	NA	NA	TGTGCCAGCAAGGGGGTTTCAGATGAGCAGTTCTTC	CASKGVSDEQFF
TRBV20-1	TRBJ2-5	NA	few	TGCAGTGCTACTCGGACAGTCCAAGAGACCCAGTACTTC	CSATRTVQETQYF
TRBV24-1	TRBJ2-1	TRBD1	many	TGTGCCACCAGTGAAGGACAGGGCGGAAAGTATGAGCAGTTCTTC	CATSEGQGGKYEQFF
TRBV7-2	TRBJ2-7	NA	many	TGTGCCAGCAGCCAGGGTCCGCAGAGAGAGCAGTACTTC	CASSQGPQREQYF
TRBV29-1	TRBJ1-4	NA	NA	TGCAGCGGGGCGGGGGGCGGTAATGAAAAACTGTTTTTT	CSGAGGGNEKLFF
TRBV7-8	TRBJ2-1	NA	few	TGTGCCAGCAGCAGACGGTCTGCGTCCTCCTACAATGAGCAGTTCTTC	CASSRRSASSYNEQFF
TRBV4-2	TRBJ2-1	TRBD2	few	TGTGCCAGCAGCCAGGGGACTAGCGGGATTGAAAGTGAGCAGTTCTTC	CASSQGTSGIESEQFF
TRBV3-1	TRBJ2-6	NA	NA	TGTGCCAGCAGCCAAGATGAAGGGGCCAGAGTCCTGACTTTC	CASSQDEGARVLTF
TRBV5-1	TRBJ1-2	NA	few	TGCGCCAGCAGCTTTACTCCTGGGGAGGACTATGGCTACACCTTC	CASSFTPGEDYGYTF
TRBV7-2	TRBJ2-2	TRBD1	NA	TGTGCCAGCAGCTTATCCGGGACAGGGTACACCGGGGAGCTGTTTTTT	CASSLSGTGYTGELFF
TRBV6-5	TRBJ2-1	TRBD1	few	TGTGCCAGCATCCCCCGGGACAGGCACAATGAGCAGTTCTTC	CASIPRDRHNEQFF
TRBV7-9	TRBJ1-5	NA	NA	TGTGCCAGCAGCCTGGGAGATCCTGGAAATCAGCCCCAGCATTTT	CASSLGDPGNQPQHF
TRBV7-9	TRBJ2-5	NA	NA	TGTGCCAGCAGCACTGAAAACGACAGAGCCCAAGAGACCCAGTACTTC	CASSTENDRAQETQYF
TRBV12-3/TRBV12-4	TRBJ1-4	TRBD1	few	TGTGCCAGCAGCCCAGACAGGGCAACTAATGAAAAACTGTTTTTT	CASSPDRATNEKLFF
TRBV9	TRBJ2-3	TRBD2	NA	TGTGCCAGCAGCGTAGTTGCTAGCGGGAGTAGAGCAGATACGCAGTATTTT	CASSVVASGSRADTQYF
TRBV7-6	TRBJ2-1	NA	NA	TGTGCCAGCAGCGCCAAGGATCTAGCAAGCCCTTACAATGAGCAGTTCTTC	CASSAKDLASPYNEQFF
TRBV5-1	TRBJ1-1	NA	few	TGCGCCAGCAGTCCTAAGAGGCGGACTGAAGCTTTCTTT	CASSPKRRTEAFF
TRBV3-1	TRBJ1-1	NA	once	TGTGCCAGCAGCCAAGATCAGGGGAGGGCTTTCTTT	CASSQDQGRAFF
TRBV6-1	TRBJ2-3	TRBD2	NA	TGTGCCAGCAGTACACTAGCGGGAGCGACAGATACGCAGTATTTT	CASSTLAGATDTQYF
TRBV27	TRBJ2-1	NA	few	TGTGCCAGCAGTTTGATCGGGGGAAACCCTTACAATGAGCAGTTCTTC	CASSLIGGNPYNEQFF
TRBV14	TRBJ2-1	NA	NA	TGTGCCAGCAGGGGAGAAAGCACTAATGAGCAGTTCTTC	CASRGESTNEQFF
TRBV20-1	TRBJ2-1	NA	NA	TGCAGTGCTAGAGATCCGGCTAGTGGGGGACATGAGCAGTTCTTC	CSARDPASGGHEQFF
TRBV27	TRBJ1-1	NA	NA	TGTGCCAGCAGTAAAGCTCGCAGGGAGAGCACTGAAGCTTTCTTT	CASSKARRESTEAFF
TRBV29-1	TRBJ2-3	NA	NA	TGCAGCGTTGGCGCGGGATTGGAGGCGACGCAGTATTTT	CSVGAGLEATQYF
TRBV12-3/TRBV12-4	TRBJ2-6	NA	many	TGTGCCAGCAGTTTATCGGCGGCCGGGGCCAACGTCCTGACTTTC	CASSLSAAGANVLTF